A selection of T cell receptor beta chains follows, all from one sample in a study of T cell responses to AZD1222 COVID-19 vaccine. The protocol was immunoSEQ multiplex PCR, while the TCRdb copy is restricted to in-frame clones and leaves out a portion. The sample has some 110,000 clones, roughly nine tenths seen once. Sequenced here: peripheral blood, sampled 28 days after the second AZD1222 dose. The receptor set was obtained from an adult who received the AZD1222 COVID-19 vaccine. CDR3s include the opening cysteine and the closing phenylalanine or tryptophan. The D gene is left open where the match is weak. Not every row has a clone size; where given, it reads once, few, many or a size class.

j_call,v_call,cdr3_length,clone_size,d_call,cdr3_nt,cdr3_aa
TRBJ1-1,TRBV10-2,12,few,.,TGCGCCAGCGGCAAATCAAGAACTGAAGCTTTCTTT,CASGKSRTEAFF
TRBJ2-7,TRBV6-5,13,.,.,TGTGCCAGCAGTTTAGGGTTCTCCTACGAGCAGTACTTC,CASSLGFSYEQYF
TRBJ1-1,TRBV6-6,17,.,TRBD1,TGTGCCAGCAGTCCAGGGACAGGGGTTGAGTCGAACACTGAAGCTTTCTTT,CASSPGTGVESNTEAFF
TRBJ1-6,TRBV18,13,.,TRBD1,TGTGCCAGCTCAATGGGACAGGATTCACCCCTCCACTTT,CASSMGQDSPLHF
TRBJ2-2,TRBV25-1,12,.,.,TGTGCCAGCAGAGCCGGAACCGGGGAGCTGTTTTTT,CASRAGTGELFF
TRBJ2-1,TRBV7-2,15,.,TRBD2,TGTGCCAGCAGCGGATGGACTAGCGGCTACAATGAGCAGTTCTTC,CASSGWTSGYNEQFF
TRBJ2-7,TRBV9,15,.,TRBD2,TGTGCCAGCAGCGCGGGGACTAGCGGAACCTACGAGCAGTACTTC,CASSAGTSGTYEQYF
TRBJ2-1,TRBV27,15,.,TRBD1,TGTGCCAGCAGCGATCGACAGGGTAGATACAATGAGCAGTTCTTC,CASSDRQGRYNEQFF
TRBJ2-5,TRBV5-6,12,.,.,TGTGCCAGCAGCAGTCGTCAAGAGACCCAGTACTTC,CASSSRQETQYF
TRBJ1-5,TRBV6-5,13,.,.,TGTGCCAGCAGTCGGAACGGCAATCAGCCCCAGCATTTT,CASSRNGNQPQHF
TRBJ2-5,TRBV6-5,15,.,TRBD2,TGTGCCAGCAGTTACTCAACTAGCGGGGGGGAGACCCAGTACTTC,CASSYSTSGGETQYF
TRBJ1-1,TRBV6-5,12,.,.,TGTGCCAGCAGTAGGACAGACACTGAAGCTTTCTTT,CASSRTDTEAFF
TRBJ2-5,TRBV12-3/TRBV12-4,13,once,TRBD2,TGTGCCAGCAGCACTAGCGACCAAGAGACCCAGTACTTC,CASSTSDQETQYF
TRBJ2-1,TRBV10-1,18,few,.,TGCGCCAGCAGCCGCAAACTGACCACCGGGACGCATTACAATGAGCAGTTCTTC,CASSRKLTTGTHYNEQFF
TRBJ2-5,TRBV6-6,13,.,.,TGTGCCAGCCTGTCTGAGGACCAAGAGACCCAGTACTTC,CASLSEDQETQYF
TRBJ2-1,TRBV28,21,.,.,TGTGCCAGCCGTCTTCCGGGACAGCTCTTTCTAGCGCTTTCCTCCTACAATGAGCAGTTCTTC,CASRLPGQLFLALSSYNEQFF
TRBJ1-4,TRBV6-5,14,.,.,TGTGCCAGCAGGTCCGGGACAATTAATGAAAAACTGTTTTTT,CASRSGTINEKLFF
TRBJ1-4,TRBV6-5,15,.,.,TGTGCCAGCAGTTACGGTACACAGAGTAATGAAAAACTGTTTTTT,CASSYGTQSNEKLFF
TRBJ2-1,TRBV9,15,once,TRBD2,TGTGCCAGCAGCGTAAGCGGGAGGGGCGGGGATGAGCAGTTCTTC,CASSVSGRGGDEQFF
TRBJ2-1,TRBV24-1,16,.,TRBD2,TGTGCCACCAGTGATTCTGGACTAGCGGAAAGCCATGAGCAGTTCTTC,CATSDSGLAESHEQFF
TRBJ1-1,TRBV19,14,.,TRBD1,TGTGCCAGTACCCCGGGACAGTTGAACACTGAAGCTTTCTTT,CASTPGQLNTEAFF
TRBJ2-5,TRBV28,13,.,.,TGTGCCAGCAGTTTAGGGGGGAGAAAGACCCAGTACTTC,CASSLGGRKTQYF
TRBJ1-5,TRBV27,14,.,.,TGTGCCAGCAGTCCCCGGGGGTTTGGGCAGCCCCAGCATTTT,CASSPRGFGQPQHF
TRBJ1-4,TRBV28,14,.,TRBD1,TGTGCCAGCAATCCCGCCAGGGGGCGGGAAAAACTGTTTTTT,CASNPARGREKLFF
TRBJ2-1,TRBV5-3,16,.,.,TGTGCCAGAAGCTTTCAGAGGGCCGCACCCTACAATGAGCAGTTCTTC,CARSFQRAAPYNEQFF
TRBJ2-3,TRBV13,13,.,.,TGTGCCAGCAGCTTAGGTTACACAGATACGCAGTATTTT,CASSLGYTDTQYF
TRBJ2-2,TRBV9,18,.,.,TGTGCCAGCAGCAGGAGGGCTAGTGTGGGCCCGAACACCGGGGAGCTGTTTTTT,CASSRRASVGPNTGELFF
TRBJ2-4,TRBV27,16,.,TRBD2,TGTGCCAGCAGCGCCCCCGGGACTAGCGGGACAAACATTCAGTACTTC,CASSAPGTSGTNIQYF
TRBJ1-5,TRBV19,15,.,.,TGTGCCAGCGGAGATGCGCTGTATAGCAATCAGCCCCAGCATTTT,CASGDALYSNQPQHF
TRBJ2-5,TRBV19,14,.,.,TGTGCCAGTAGTATTGCAGCGACCCAAGAGACCCAGTACTTC,CASSIAATQETQYF
TRBJ2-1,TRBV20-1,15,.,TRBD2,TGCAGTGCTAGTGCGTTGCGGGAGATTTACAATGAGCAGTTCTTC,CSASALREIYNEQFF
TRBJ2-1,TRBV13,17,.,.,TGTGCCAGCAGCTTAGTCGGGGGCGAGGTAATTTACAATGAGCAGTTCTTC,CASSLVGGEVIYNEQFF
TRBJ2-1,TRBV5-1,12,once,TRBD1,TGCGCCAGCAGCCCAGGGGGCAATGAGCAGTTCTTC,CASSPGGNEQFF
TRBJ1-3,TRBV6-5,15,.,TRBD1,TGTGCCAGCAACATAAGCAGGGGGCCTGGAAACACCATATATTTT,CASNISRGPGNTIYF
TRBJ1-3,TRBV5-1,16,.,.,TGCGCCAGCAGCCTGGGACCGGGAGCTTTAGGAAACACCATATATTTT,CASSLGPGALGNTIYF
TRBJ1-3,TRBV9,15,.,.,TGTGCCAGCAGCCTTCAGGGAGTCTCTGGAAACACCATATATTTT,CASSLQGVSGNTIYF
TRBJ2-3,TRBV15,19,.,.,TGTGCCACCAGCAGAGGAAGGTTGGGGCGGGGGCGCAAGACAGATACGCAGTATTTT,CATSRGRLGRGRKTDTQYF
TRBJ1-5,TRBV30,12,once,.,TGTGCCTGCTCGAGGGGCAATCAGCCCCAGCATTTT,CACSRGNQPQHF
TRBJ2-1,TRBV2,13,.,.,TGTGCCAGCAGTGAGATAGGGGGCAATGAGCAGTTCTTC,CASSEIGGNEQFF
TRBJ2-2,TRBV12-2,17,.,.,TGTGCAAGTCGCCCTCTCGTGGACCGCTATAACACCGGGGAGCTGTTTTTT,CASRPLVDRYNTGELFF
TRBJ1-5,TRBV28,12,.,.,TGTGCCAGCAGTCCTTCGGCGCAGCCCCAGCATTTT,CASSPSAQPQHF
TRBJ2-7,TRBV28,12,.,.,TGTGCCAGCAGTCCGACCGCCTACGAGCAGTACTTC,CASSPTAYEQYF
TRBJ2-1,TRBV10-3,16,.,TRBD2,TGTGCCGCCCAATCTTTAGCGGGAGGGCCGAACAATGAGCAGTTCTTC,CAAQSLAGGPNNEQFF
TRBJ1-6,TRBV5-1,16,.,.,TGCGCCAGCAGCTTGGTTCCCTCCCACCTCAATTCACCCCTCCACTTT,CASSLVPSHLNSPLHF
TRBJ2-1,TRBV11-3,17,.,TRBD2,TGTGCCAGCAGCCCAGGGACTAGCGGGAAATCCTACAATGAGCAGTTCTTC,CASSPGTSGKSYNEQFF
TRBJ2-6,TRBV2,11,.,.,TGTGCCAGCTTAGGGGCCAACGTCCTGACTTTC,CASLGANVLTF
TRBJ2-1,TRBV5-6,14,.,TRBD2,TGTGCCAGCAGCTCCACGGGACTAGGGTATGAGCAGTTCTTC,CASSSTGLGYEQFF
TRBJ2-5,TRBV5-1,16,.,TRBD2,TGCGCCAGCAGCTTGGCTCCGGGGGGGGCCGGGGAGACCCAGTACTTC,CASSLAPGGAGETQYF
TRBJ2-1,TRBV6-1,20,once,TRBD1,TGTGCCAGCAGTGAAAATCGAGGGGGCACCATCTCACTAATATACAATGAGCAGTTCTTC,CASSENRGGTISLIYNEQFF
TRBJ1-5,TRBV27,15,.,.,TGTGCCAGCAGCCCGGGGGGGTCGCCGGTAGAGCCCCAGCATTTT,CASSPGGSPVEPQHF
TRBJ1-5,TRBV6-1,13,.,.,TGTGCCAGCAGTGAGGACAGCCATCAGCCCCAGCATTTT,CASSEDSHQPQHF